This T cell receptor (beta chain) appears in the sequencing data of a study of blood T cells in healthy people across ages. For the second PCR, which ran for roughly 6 to 12 cycles, a sample-barcoded 5' primer and a J-beta primer mix were used. Via MiXCR, TCRdb re-called the 5' RACE reads, giving one row per CDR3 protein. The sample includes 450,000 to 600,000 distinct CDR3 sequences, about 25% of them seen just once. To note about this clonotype: Antigen unknown.

General study results and limits: It was held that diversity estimates obtained from one million T cells represented underestimates.

The CDR3 is 18 amino acids. J gave up 1 base and V 2 bases, and 9 bases lay outside the gene matches. Germline V lookup: CDR1 DFQATT, CDR2 SNEGSKA (reference sequence). This sample was shared with a second study, whose subject was T cells of mothers and their children. As reported in that work: Input to cDNA synthesis comprised all extracted RNA, at a ratio of about 1.5 ug per 15 ul. Thymic selection shapes TCR recombination output in related pairs, and it does so similarly in unrelated pairs.

The clonotype was recovered from a boy aged 2-9 years in good health. The sequencing input was blood. The chain joins TRBV20-1 to TRBJ2-1; 12 nucleotides match TRBD2. This CDR3 is CSARSPRLAGASYNEQFF. The CDR3 DNA reads as TGCAGTGCTAGATCCCCTCGACTAGCGGGAGCGTCCTACAATGAGCAGTTCTTC.